Listed here is a single TCR beta chain. This clone was detected ten times or more. The target of this receptor is not known. Per-base quality was not reported, and no clone a single base away is much larger than it. This record comes from a study of blood T cell repertoires in COVID-19 (dated by TCRdb to about 2020). Notes on the research overall: Samples covering the acute and convalescent phases of COVID-19 were provided by collaborators in the United States, Italy and Spain. The dataset comprised deeply sampled blood TCRbeta repertoires from subjects exposed to, actively infected with, or recovered from COVID-19. Sample metadata almost always included a de-identified subject ID, COVID-19 status, age in years and sex. The material from the prospective study consisted of cDNA or gDNA derived from T cells, B-cell-depleted T cells, or PBMCs. The repertoires were released in a freely available public database meant as a resource for research on the immune response to SARS-CoV-2. The samples were drawn from the first 160 participants of the ongoing ImmuneRACE study and from roughly 1,300 subjects provided by 6 global collaborators. Where HLA class I and class II types were available, the types were taken from metadata supplied by the sample provider, not from assay-based typing. The study at large found these results: How much clinical and demographic metadata was included differed by source and by participant, and the metadata was provided uncurated.

Based on the germline V gene (reference sequence), the CDR1 and CDR2 sequences are LGHDT and YNNKEL. Taken from cysteine to phenylalanine, the CDR3 has 14 residues. This entry keeps only the CDR3 DNA: 42 bases, framed from base 1. Ends trimmed: V by 1 base, J by 4 bases; bases unmatched to a gene: 4. The collaborating institutions used their own protocols to collect whole blood in K2EDTA tubes. For TCRbeta analysis, collaborator samples were shipped as frozen whole blood, as isolated PBMCs, or as DNA extracted from either sample type. The immunoSEQ Assay, a bias-controlled multiplex PCR, was used to amplify TCRbeta CDR3 regions from genomic DNA. In the original analysis: Nucleated cell counts per sample were estimated from amplification of reference gene primers within the assay. Sequence reads were collapsed and filtered to measure the absolute abundance of every unique TCRbeta CDR3 rearrangement. For each sample, productive Simpson clonality was calculated as the square root of Simpson's diversity index over productive rearrangements. Not all clones reach the TCRdb copy of this immuneACCESS table, which keeps in-frame sequences only. Checked studies attribute under half of the gap to unresolved V genes and leave the rest unexplained. V and J calls and clone size are given by that table; D and trimming were obtained from the DNA. The sample table records some 70,000 clones; over 70% of these occur just once. The ten largest clones capture 5.3% of the sample.

The receptor was isolated from a man aged 45-60 years with active COVID-19. The sequence is built from TRBV3-1 (or the pseudogene TRBV3-2) and TRBJ2-7, and TRBD1 aligns with 7 junction nucleotides. Sample: peripheral blood. The encoded CDR3 is CASSQGWDRYEQYF. The nucleotide sequence is TGTGCCAGCAGCCAAGGCTGGGACAGATACGAGCAGTACTTC.